The 32 T cell receptor beta chains reported below all come from one sample, sequenced in a study of T cell responses to AZD1222 COVID-19 vaccine. Generated by immunoSEQ multiplex PCR, the TCRdb table keeps only in-frame clones and is missing some. The sample holds 150,000 or so clones, 85% to 95% seen once. The sample was peripheral blood, taken 28 days after the second AZD1222 dose. These receptors were obtained from an adult who received the AZD1222 COVID-19 vaccine.

Here the CDR3 DNA reads TGCAGCGTTGATGGGCAGGGTGGCGAGCAGTACTTC. Amino acid sequence: CSVDGQGGEQYF. V and J are TRBV29-1 and TRBJ2-7; TRBD1 is a possible D gene (5 bases). The germline gives CDR1 SQVTM, CDR2 ANQGSEA. CDR3 size: 12 residues. V was shortened by 3 bases and J by 6 bases, with 12 bases between the two germline ends.

The chain combines TRBV28 with TRBJ2-3; 10 nucleotides align to TRBD2. This CDR3 has 15 residues. In germline, CDR1 is MDHEN, CDR2 SYDVKM. V lost 8 bases and J lost 4; bases outside the gene matches: 9. CDR3 bases: TGTGCCAGCGGCTCTGTGAGCGGGAGGGCAGATACGCAGTATTTT. Residues: CASGSVSGRADTQYF.

This clone was detected only once. The chain uses TRBV6-5 and TRBJ2-1; no firm D call. Deletions cut 5 bases from V and 2 bases from J, with 7 bases between. From germline, CDR1 is MNHEY and CDR2 SVGAGI. The length of the CDR3 is 13 residues. CDR3 coding DNA: TGTGCCAGCAGTAGCGTTCCCTACAATGAGCAGTTCTTC. As protein: CASSSVPYNEQFF.

V gene TRBV5-6 combines with J gene TRBJ1-5, with TRBD1 as a possible D gene (5 bases). V was cut by 3 bases and J by 4 bases, with 8 bases left in between. This CDR3 contains 13 residues. Germline V lookup: CDR1 SGHDT, CDR2 YYEEEE. In DNA form, the CDR3 reads TGTGCCAGCAGCTCTGCAGGGAATCAGCCCCAGCATTTT. Translation gives CASSSAGNQPQHF.

V is TRBV6-5 and J is TRBJ1-2; D is unclear. Germline V lookup: CDR1 MNHEY, CDR2 SVGAGI. The CDR3 extends over 10 amino acids. Trimming removed 10 bases from V and 7 bases from J, with 10 bases in between. This chain's CDR3 is CATSQIGYTF. CDR3 sequence (DNA): TGTGCCACCAGCCAAATTGGCTACACCTTC.

There are a few counts of this clone. The gene calls are TRBV28 and TRBJ2-2, with 8 bases aligning to TRBD1. The CDR3 loop spans 14 amino acids. The V segment lost 2 bases and the J segment 6 bases; nucleotides outside the gene matches: 2. CDR1 is MDHEN, CDR2 SYDVKM, per germline. CDR3 sequence: CASSLIQGAGELFF. CDR3 nucleotides: TGTGCCAGCAGTTTAATACAGGGGGCCGGGGAGCTGTTTTTT.

The gene calls are TRBV6-5 and TRBJ2-7; 9 bases line up with TRBD1. Germline V gene data show CDR1 as MNHEY and CDR2 as SVGAGI. This CDR3 is built from 15 residues. V shed 4 bases and J 0 bases; nucleotides not matched to a gene: 4. The CDR3 reads CASSSMGQGSYEQYF. CDR3 sequence (DNA): TGTGCCAGCAGTTCCATGGGACAGGGCTCCTACGAGCAGTACTTC.

The V gene is TRBV18, the J gene TRBJ2-4; 12 nucleotides match TRBD2. Trimming removed 3 bases from V and 8 bases from J; junction bases left unmatched: 5. The CDR3 loop spans 15 amino acids. CDR1 is KGHSH, CDR2 LQKENI, per germline. The CDR3 coding sequence is TGTGCCAGCTCACCGGGACTAGCGGGCGGGCACATTCAGTACTTC. It codes for CASSPGLAGGHIQYF.

V gene TRBV28 combines with J gene TRBJ1-6; D is ambiguous. V lost 4 bases and J 7 bases, leaving 11 bases between the germline ends. The CDR3 runs 14 residues. In germline, CDR1 is MDHEN, CDR2 SYDVKM. The CDR3 protein is CASSSRPANSPLHF. As DNA, the CDR3 is TGTGCCAGCAGTTCCCGACCGGCAAATTCACCCCTCCACTTT.

The CDR3 region is CASRRVDNSPLHF. In DNA form, the CDR3 reads TGTGCCAGCAGACGCGTCGATAATTCACCCCTCCACTTT. The chain couples TRBV5-5 to TRBJ1-6; D remains unclear. Germline values: CDR1 SGHKS, CDR2 YYEKEE (reference sequence). V lost 5 bases, J lost 5 bases, and 8 bases lay in between. The CDR3 is 13 residues long.

This rearrangement joins TRBV19 to TRBJ1-2; D might be TRBD1 (5 bases). Germline V gene sequence: CDR1 LNHDA, CDR2 SQIVND (reference sequence). The V end lost 5 bases, the J end lost 5 bases, and 15 bases lay between the germline ends. This CDR3 contains 14 residues. This CDR3 reads CASSPPGREYGYTF. The CDR3 nucleotides read TGTGCCAGTAGTCCTCCGGGACGGGAATATGGCTACACCTTC.

The chain couples TRBV27 to TRBJ2-1; D possibly corresponds to TRBD2 (6 bases). The CDR3 length is 16 residues. Trimming left V 0 bases short and J 2 bases short, with 11 bases between. Germline-derived CDR1 and CDR2 are MNHEY and SMNVEV (reference sequence). CDR3 sequence reads: CASSLSMAGPYNEQFF. DNA of the CDR3: TGTGCCAGCAGTTTATCGATGGCGGGACCCTACAATGAGCAGTTCTTC.

The chain combines TRBV12-3 or TRBV12-4 with TRBJ1-1; D unclear. V was trimmed by 6 bases and J by 0 bases, leaving 8 bases between them. CDR3 length equals 13 residues. DNA for the CDR3: TGTGCCAGCAGGGATACCATGAACACTGAAGCTTTCTTT. It specifies CASRDTMNTEAFF.

The V call is TRBV11-2, the J call TRBJ2-7; weak D call: TRBD2 (6 bases). V was cut by 5 bases and J by 0 bases, with 11 bases left in between. CDR3 length equals 14 residues. Per germline, CDR1 SGHAT and CDR2 FQNNGV. In nucleotides, the CDR3 is TGTGCCAGCAGCCCGGGACTTGGCTCCTACGAGCAGTACTTC. Residues: CASSPGLGSYEQYF.

CDR3 in amino acids: CASSDPPSDSLNTEAFF. DNA for the CDR3: TGTGCCAGCAGTGACCCCCCCTCAGACAGCCTGAACACTGAAGCTTTCTTT. V gene TRBV6-1 combines with J gene TRBJ1-1, with D possibly matching TRBD1 (5 bases). CDR1 is MNHNS, CDR2 SASEGT, per germline. V dropped 3 bases and J dropped 0 bases, with 17 bases sitting between them. CDR3 length equals 17 residues.

The V call is TRBV2, the J call TRBJ2-3; the D is unclear. The CDR3 has 14 amino acids. The germline gives CDR1 SNHLY, CDR2 FYNNEI. Trimming stripped 7 bases from V and 0 bases from J, with 11 bases between. The CDR3 sequence is CASIKVLSTDTQYF. The CDR3 nucleotides are TGTGCCAGCATTAAAGTCCTTAGCACAGATACGCAGTATTTT.

A few counts support this clone. The chain employs TRBV2 and TRBJ1-4; the match to TRBD1 covers 9 bases. Losses at the gene ends were 4 bases for V and 14 bases for J; bases not matched to a gene: 2. The CDR3 length is 11 residues. Germline V gene sequence: CDR1 SNHLY, CDR2 FYNNEI. The CDR3 loop reads CASSGDRVLFF. The CDR3 bases are TGTGCCAGCAGTGGGGACAGGGTTCTGTTTTTT.

This clone appeared once. V and J are TRBV5-1 and TRBJ2-5; D might be TRBD2 (6 bases). The CDR3 length is 16 residues. The V gene's germline CDR1 is SGHRS and CDR2 YFSETQ. Trimming removed 0 bases from V and 5 bases from J, with 17 bases in between. CDR3 protein: CASSLAGLIRGETQYF. The CDR3 bases are TGCGCCAGCAGCTTGGCGGGGCTTATTCGGGGGGAGACCCAGTACTTC.

The chain has TRBV27 and TRBJ1-6; D is unresolved. Per germline, CDR1 MNHEY and CDR2 SMNVEV (reference sequence). The CDR3 has 17 residues. Trimming shortened V by 4 bases and J by 0 bases, and 13 bases separated the two germline ends. The CDR3 spells CASSSDGQSSYNSPLHF. CDR3 in DNA: TGTGCCAGCAGTTCGGACGGCCAGAGCTCCTATAATTCACCCCTCCACTTT.

This sequence joins TRBV2 and TRBJ2-4, with TRBD2 identical over 10 bases. Germline V gives CDR1 SNHLY, CDR2 FYNNEI. The length of the CDR3 is 14 residues. Unmatched junction bases numbered 0, after V lost 7 bases and J lost 0 bases. CDR3 amino acids: CASKRGGAKNIQYF. The CDR3 region has the DNA TGTGCCAGCAAGCGGGGGGGAGCCAAAAACATTCAGTACTTC.

The table lists this clone with a few counts. V gene TRBV19 combines with J gene TRBJ2-7; D might be TRBD1 or TRBD2, each matching 6 bases. This CDR3 spans 15 amino acids. The germline CDR1 and CDR2 sequences are LNHDA and SQIVND (reference sequence). The V end was cut by 5 bases, the J end by 7 bases, with 21 bases between. The CDR3, as DNA: TGTGCCAGTAGTGTATCCGGGGGACGAGGGGGTGAGCAGTACTTC. The encoded protein is CASSVSGGRGGEQYF. The full variable domain, rest sourced from reference TRBV19 and TRBJ2-7, is DGGITQSPKYLFRKEGQNVTLSCEQNLNHDAMYWYRQDPGQGLRLIYYSQIVNDFQKGDIAEGYSVSREKKESFPLTVTSAQKNPTAFYLCASSVSGGRGGEQYFGPGTRLTVT.

V usage is TRBV9 and J usage is TRBJ2-1; D not certain. CDR1 is SGDLS, CDR2 YYNGEE, per germline. The length of the CDR3 is 13 residues. The V and J ends lost 6 bases and 4 bases respectively, with 11 bases between them. The chain's CDR3 is CASTGTPYNEQFF. The CDR3, as DNA: TGTGCCAGCACCGGTACTCCTTACAATGAGCAGTTCTTC.

The chain uses TRBV3-1 (or the pseudogene TRBV3-2) and TRBJ2-2; D gene uncertain. V was shortened by 4 bases and J by 0 bases, with 9 bases between the two germline ends. Germline CDR1 and CDR2: LGHDT and YNNKEL (reference sequence). The CDR3 runs 15 residues. The DNA for the CDR3 is TGTGCCAGCAGCCCCATTACCGCGAACACCGGGGAGCTGTTTTTT. This translates into CASSPITANTGELFF.

The V and J genes are TRBV5-4 and TRBJ2-5, with D perhaps matching TRBD2 (7 bases). Germline CDR1 reads SGHNT; CDR2 reads YYREEE (reference sequence). The CDR3 totals 15 residues. The V gene lost 7 bases and the J gene lost 2 bases, with 18 bases spanning the gap. The CDR3 loop reads CASFVGGGSQETQYF. The CDR3 DNA reads as TGTGCCAGCTTTGTGGGGGGGGGCTCTCAAGAGACCCAGTACTTC.

The sample holds one count of this clone. The chain uses TRBV7-9 and TRBJ1-2; the D is unclear. Trimming stripped 1 base from V and 6 bases from J, with 0 bases between. Germline loops: CDR1 SEHNR, CDR2 FQNEAQ (reference sequence). This CDR3 comprises 10 residues. The CDR3 DNA sequence: TGTGCCAGCAGCTTAGATGGCTACACCTTC. Protein: CASSLDGYTF.

The chain recombines TRBV2 with TRBJ1-6; D is perhaps TRBD1 (5 bases). The length of the CDR3 is 14 residues. CDR1 is SNHLY, CDR2 FYNNEI, per germline. V shed 4 bases and J shed 6 bases, with 10 bases lying between them. The chain's CDR3 is CASSGGWANSPLHF. CDR3 nucleotide sequence: TGTGCCAGCAGTGGGGGCTGGGCTAATTCACCCCTCCACTTT.

The chain joins TRBV30 to TRBJ1-5; the D gene is possibly TRBD1 (6 bases). CDR1 is GTSNPN, CDR2 SVGIG, per germline (reference sequence). V lost 2 bases, J lost 6 bases, and 11 bases lay in between. The CDR3 has 13 amino acids. For the CDR3, the DNA is TGTGCCTGGAGTTCAGCCAGGGGTCAGCCCCAGCATTTT. Translation: CAWSSARGQPQHF.

The chain couples TRBV18 to TRBJ1-3; D not resolved. The V and J ends lost 3 bases and 0 bases respectively, with 12 bases between them. This CDR3 region has 16 residues. Per germline, CDR1 KGHSH and CDR2 LQKENI. CDR3 in amino acids: CASSPDRRASGNTIYF. CDR3 DNA: TGTGCCAGCTCACCCGACCGCAGAGCCTCTGGAAACACCATATATTTT.

CDR3 region: CAWRVPSGNQPQHF. The CDR3 DNA follows: TGTGCCTGGAGAGTTCCTTCCGGCAATCAGCCCCAGCATTTT. This sequence joins TRBV30 and TRBJ1-5; D remains unclear. This CDR3 spans 14 amino acids. V was pared by 3 bases and J by 2 bases, with 11 bases between. Per the germline V gene, CDR1 is GTSNPN and CDR2 is SVGIG (reference sequence). The full variable domain, rest sourced from reference TRBV30 and TRBJ1-5, is SQTIHQWPATLVQPVGSPLSLECTVEGTSNPNLYWYRQAAGRGLQLLFYSVGIGQISSEVPQNLSASRPQDRQFILSSKKLLLSDSGFYLCAWRVPSGNQPQHFGDGTRLSIL.

The chain is built from TRBV5-4 and TRBJ2-7, with no clear D. The CDR3 has 13 amino acids. Germline-derived CDR1 and CDR2 are SGHNT and YYREEE (reference sequence). Trimming removed 1 base at V and 3 bases at J, with 8 bases between. The CDR3 DNA follows: TGTGCCAGCAGCTTGATGCCCGTCTACGAGCAGTACTTC. This gives the protein CASSLMPVYEQYF. Filled out from reference TRBV5-4 and TRBJ2-7, the complete variable domain reads ETGVTQSPTHLIKTRGQQVTLRCSSQSGHNTVSWYQQALGQGPQFIFQYYREEENGRGNFPPRFSGLQFPNYSSELNVNALELDDSALYLCASSLMPVYEQYFGPGTRLTVT.

The rearrangement uses TRBV28 and TRBJ2-5; TRBD2 matches 13 bases. CDR1 MDHEN and CDR2 SYDVKM come from the germline V gene. With 6 bases clipped from V and 4 bases from J, the junction kept 8 bases outside the gene matches. The CDR3 covers 16 residues. The CDR3, as DNA: TGTGCCAGCAGCCTTTGGACTAGCGGGAGTAGAGAGACCCAGTACTTC. Protein: CASSLWTSGSRETQYF.

The V call is TRBV24-1, the J call TRBJ1-5; D not resolved. The CDR3 spans 14 residues. The germline V and J ends were trimmed by 4 bases and 5 bases, with 11 bases remaining between them. In germline, CDR1 is KGHDR, CDR2 SFDVKD. The CDR3 here is CATSDIGSHQPQHF. CDR3 coding DNA: TGTGCCACCAGTGACATCGGGTCCCATCAGCCCCAGCATTTT.